The 5 T cell receptor beta chains below were found in one sample sequenced in a study of T cell responses to AZD1222 COVID-19 vaccine. Repertoires were generated with immunoSEQ multiplex PCR, while TCRdb's copy carries only in-frame clones and drops some. The sample yields roughly 160,000 clones, 85% to 90% seen once. The specimen was peripheral blood, collected on day 0 of AZD1222 vaccination. The source of these receptors is an adult in good health.

This clone came up a few times. This rearrangement joins TRBV10-3 to TRBJ2-7; 10 bases line up with TRBD2. The V and J ends lost 6 bases and 2 bases, in that order; junction bases with no gene match: 4. Germline CDR1 and CDR2: ENHRY and SYGVKD. This CDR3 spans 14 amino acids. The CDR3, as DNA: TGTGCCATCAGCATAGCGGGGGGCGCCTACGAGCAGTACTTC. As protein: CAISIAGGAYEQYF.

This clone came up a few times. The chain has TRBV19 and TRBJ1-1; D possibly corresponds to TRBD1 (5 bases). Germline V CDR1 and CDR2: LNHDA, SQIVND (reference sequence). Between the trimmed V and J ends, which lost 5 bases and 1 base, there was a span of 11 bases. The CDR3 length is 14 residues. The CDR3 protein is CASSRQIRNTEAFF. DNA for the CDR3: TGTGCCAGTAGTCGACAGATCCGGAACACTGAAGCTTTCTTT.

The rearrangement links TRBV27 to TRBJ2-1, with D possibly matching TRBD1 (6 bases). Trimming took off 2 bases at V and 3 bases at J, with 11 bases between the two ends. Germline lookup yields CDR1 MNHEY and CDR2 SMNVEV (reference sequence). CDR3 length equals 15 residues. CDR3 bases: TGTGCCAGCAGTTTAGGGCAGGGGCTCTACAATGAGCAGTTCTTC. Translated: CASSLGQGLYNEQFF.

The chain joins TRBV5-6 to TRBJ2-5; D is unresolved. CDR3 size: 13 residues. The ends were cut back, 1 base at V and 4 bases at J, with 8 bases in the middle. The germline gives CDR1 SGHDT, CDR2 YYEEEE. The CDR3 sequence is CASSLYSSETQYF. The CDR3 DNA is TGTGCCAGCAGCTTGTATTCGTCAGAGACCCAGTACTTC.

This chain joins TRBV15 and TRBJ1-5; 7 bases line up with TRBD1. J was trimmed by 1 base and V by 5 bases; bases with no gene match: 2. Germline CDR1 LNHNV, CDR2 YYDKDF (reference sequence). The length of the CDR3 is 14 residues. CDR3 sequence reads: CATSAQGSNQPQHF. The CDR3 nucleotides are TGTGCCACCAGCGCACAGGGGAGCAATCAGCCCCAGCATTTT.